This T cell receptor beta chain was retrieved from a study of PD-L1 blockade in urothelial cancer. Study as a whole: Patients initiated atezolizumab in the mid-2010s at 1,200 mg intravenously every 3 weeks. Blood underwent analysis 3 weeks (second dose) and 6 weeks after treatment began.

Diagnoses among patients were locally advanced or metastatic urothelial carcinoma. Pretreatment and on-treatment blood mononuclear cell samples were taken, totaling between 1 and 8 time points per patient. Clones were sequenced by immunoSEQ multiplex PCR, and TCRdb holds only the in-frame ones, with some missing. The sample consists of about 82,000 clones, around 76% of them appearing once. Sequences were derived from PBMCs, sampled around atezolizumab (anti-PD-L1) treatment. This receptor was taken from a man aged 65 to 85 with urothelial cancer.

CDR3 bases: TGCGCCAGCGACAGGACTTCCTACAATGAGCAGTTCTTC. It encodes CASDRTSYNEQFF. This rearrangement joins TRBV10-1 to TRBJ2-1; weak D call: TRBD1 (6 bases). The V end lost 8 bases, the J end lost 1 base, and 9 bases lay between the germline ends. The CDR3 totals 13 residues. CDR1 is WNHNN and CDR2 is SYGVQD in the germline V gene (reference sequence).